The 27 T cell receptor beta chains in this list originate from one sample, sequenced in a study of T cell responses to AZD1222 COVID-19 vaccine. Assay used: immunoSEQ multiplex PCR; TCRdb lists only in-frame clones, some missing. The sample contains around 120,000 clones, around 92% of which appear only once. This material consisted of peripheral blood, taken on day 0 of AZD1222 vaccination. The source of these receptors is an adult in good health.

CDR3 protein: CASSLGSGVNQPQHF. CDR3 sequence (DNA): TGTGCCAGCAGCCTAGGTTCAGGGGTAAATCAGCCCCAGCATTTT. The J gene is TRBJ1-5, the V gene TRBV7-9, with D perhaps matching TRBD1 (6 bases). V gave up 5 bases and J gave up 4 bases, with 15 bases separating them. Germline V gene data show CDR1 as SEHNR and CDR2 as FQNEAQ (reference sequence). The CDR3 contains 15 residues.

This chain joins TRBV20-1 and TRBJ2-3, with D possibly being TRBD2 (5 bases). V was clipped by 5 bases and J by 4 bases, with 13 bases between them. The CDR3 is 13 residues long. The germline V gene encodes CDR1 DFQATT and CDR2 SNEGSKA (reference sequence). DNA for the CDR3: TGCAGTGCTGGTGCTAGCAAGGCAGATACGCAGTATTTT. Amino acid sequence: CSAGASKADTQYF.

This sequence joins TRBV27 and TRBJ1-4; 9 nucleotides line up with TRBD1. Germline V CDR1 and CDR2: MNHEY, SMNVEV (reference sequence). J gave up 8 bases and V 5 bases, and 3 bases lay outside the gene matches. The CDR3 extends over 13 amino acids. CDR3 in DNA: TGTGCCAGCAGTCCGGGGACAGGGGAAAAACTGTTTTTT. This translates into CASSPGTGEKLFF.

The rearrangement uses TRBV6-1 and TRBJ1-1; tentative D call: TRBD1 (6 bases). Trimming took off 0 bases at V and 0 bases at J, with 8 bases between the two ends. Per germline, CDR1 MNHNS and CDR2 SASEGT. The CDR3 sequence is 15 residues long. The CDR3: CASSEADSMNTEAFF. CDR3 bases: TGTGCCAGCAGTGAAGCGGACAGTATGAACACTGAAGCTTTCTTT.

The chain couples TRBV5-6 to TRBJ1-6; D perhaps matches TRBD1 (5 bases). In germline, CDR1 is SGHDT, CDR2 YYEEEE. CDR3 length equals 15 residues. V lost 0 bases and J lost 7, with 11 bases in between. CDR3 in DNA: TGTGCCAGCAGCTTGGGAGGGGTTTGGAATTCACCCCTCCACTTT. Residues: CASSLGGVWNSPLHF.

V usage is TRBV7-2 and J usage is TRBJ2-5; no firm D call. Germline V lookup: CDR1 SGHTA, CDR2 FQGNSA. V lost 2 bases and J 5 bases, leaving 3 bases between the germline ends. The CDR3 runs to 11 residues. In DNA, the CDR3 is TGTGCCAGCAGCTTATGGGAGACCCAGTACTTC. Residues: CASSLWETQYF.

Of note for this clone: Sequence at one end of the junction differs from germline and may be a read error. The chain carries TRBV3-1 (or the pseudogene TRBV3-2) and TRBJ2-3; 9 nucleotides line up with TRBD2. Germline V gives CDR1 LGHDT, CDR2 YNNKEL (reference sequence). The CDR3 runs to 18 residues. CDR3: CASSQEITFSGSRDTQYF. The CDR3 coding sequence is TGTGCCAGCAGCCAAGAAATAACCTTTAGCGGGAGCAGAGATACGCAGTATTTT.

The chain recombines TRBV2 with TRBJ1-2; tentatively, D is TRBD1 (5 bases). Germline CDR1 is SNHLY and CDR2 is FYNNEI. V was shortened by 3 bases and J by 7 bases, with 9 bases between the two germline ends. CDR3 length: 12 residues. Here the CDR3 reads CASSDWDGGYTF. The CDR3 region has the DNA TGTGCCAGCAGTGATTGGGACGGTGGCTACACCTTC.

This rearrangement joins TRBV19 to TRBJ1-4; TRBD1 agrees at 9 bases. The CDR3 totals 15 residues. Per the germline V gene, CDR1 is LNHDA and CDR2 is SQIVND (reference sequence). Unmatched junction bases numbered 7, after V lost 8 bases and J lost 3 bases. CDR3 loop: CASSQGALANEKLFF. For the CDR3, the DNA is TGTGCCAGTTCACAGGGGGCGCTGGCTAATGAAAAACTGTTTTTT.

The V gene is TRBV6-5, the J gene TRBJ2-2; 8 nucleotides line up with TRBD1. After removal of 4 bases from V and 3 bases from J, the junction contained 4 bases not matched to a gene. The germline CDR1 and CDR2 sequences are MNHEY and SVGAGI. The CDR3 is 15 amino acids. DNA of the CDR3: TGTGCCAGCAGTTCAGGGGGCCTGGACACCGGGGAGCTGTTTTTT. Translated: CASSSGGLDTGELFF.

This clone was observed once. CDR3 loop: CASSLVAGADEQFF. The CDR3, as DNA: TGTGCCAGCAGCTTAGTAGCGGGGGCGGATGAGCAGTTCTTC. The chain joins TRBV11-2 to TRBJ2-1; TRBD2 matches at 9 bases. CDR1 is SGHAT and CDR2 is FQNNGV in the germline V gene. The CDR3 totals 14 residues. V shed 1 base and J 8 bases; nucleotides not matched to a gene: 3.

The chain carries TRBV6-4 and TRBJ2-3; D is possibly TRBD2 (7 bases). The CDR3 totals 14 residues. The V gene's germline CDR1 is MRHNA and CDR2 SNTAGT. The ends were cut back, 2 bases at V and 2 bases at J, with 8 bases in the middle. This CDR3 reads CASSDGGATDTQYF. CDR3 nucleotides: TGTGCCAGCAGTGACGGGGGGGCCACAGATACGCAGTATTTT.

This clone was seen a single time. The rearrangement joins TRBV3-1 (or the pseudogene TRBV3-2) to TRBJ1-5, with D possibly TRBD1 on 5 matching bases. Looked up from germline, CDR1 is LGHDT and CDR2 is YNNKEL (reference sequence). The CDR3 spans 15 residues. V shed 0 bases and J shed 4 bases, with 10 bases lying between them. The CDR3 DNA reads TGTGCCAGCAGCCAAGACGGGGGTGGTAATCAGCCCCAGCATTTT. Amino acid sequence: CASSQDGGGNQPQHF.

This chain joins TRBV28 and TRBJ2-7; D is tentatively TRBD1 or TRBD2 (5 bases each). V was shortened by 5 bases and J by 5 bases, with 22 bases between the two germline ends. CDR1 is MDHEN, CDR2 SYDVKM, per germline. The CDR3 length is 16 residues. Written as DNA, the CDR3 is TGTGCCAGCAGTCCCAGCCGGGGCGGGTACTTCGACGAGCAGTACTTC. Protein sequence: CASSPSRGGYFDEQYF.

CDR3 in DNA: TGTGCCAGCAGCCCCGGGACAGGGGCCTACGAGCAGTACTTC. It encodes CASSPGTGAYEQYF. The chain uses TRBV3-1 (or the pseudogene TRBV3-2) and TRBJ2-7, with TRBD1 matching over 10 bases. The CDR3 loop spans 14 amino acids. Losses at the gene ends were 4 bases for V and 2 bases for J; bases not matched to a gene: 2. Germline values: CDR1 LGHDT, CDR2 YNNKEL (reference sequence).

The chain links TRBV21-1 to TRBJ2-4; the table gives TRBD2 as D, unverified against the DNA. TRBV21-1 is a pseudogene. The CDR3 loop spans 20 amino acids. CDR3 sequence reads: CASSKVYLRAGAWTKNIQYF. CDR3 nucleotides: TGTGCCAGCAGCAAAGTTTATCTTCGGGCGGGAGCGTGGACCAAAAACATTCAGTACTTC.

In this sample, this clone turned up once. The chain is built from TRBV6-2 or TRBV6-3 and TRBJ2-2; 9 bases agree with TRBD2. Looked up from germline, CDR1 is MNHEY and CDR2 is SVGEGT. J gave up 0 bases and V 2 bases, and 7 bases lay outside the gene matches. The CDR3 runs to 18 residues. This chain's CDR3 is CASSYPSSGATNTGELFF. DNA for the CDR3: TGTGCCAGCAGTTACCCATCTAGCGGGGCTACGAACACCGGGGAGCTGTTTTTT.

This chain links TRBV7-2 with TRBJ2-2; D unresolved. Germline CDR1 is SGHTA and CDR2 is FQGNSA. V lost 5 bases and J 1 base, leaving 8 bases between the germline ends. This CDR3 has 14 amino acids. The CDR3 DNA is TGTGCCAGCAGCCCCCTGGAGAACACCGGGGAGCTGTTTTTT. As protein: CASSPLENTGELFF. The variable domain in full, with the rest retrieved from reference TRBV7-2 and TRBJ2-2, is GAGVSQSPSNKVTEKGKDVELRCDPISGHTALYWYRQSLGQGLEFLIYFQGNSAPDKSGLPSDRFSAERTGGSVSTLTIQRTQQEDSAVYLCASSPLENTGELFFGEGSRLTVL.

The V call is TRBV12-3 or TRBV12-4, the J call TRBJ2-1, with unresolved D. V lost 8 bases and J 6 bases, leaving 8 bases between the germline ends. This CDR3 contains 11 residues. The CDR3 DNA reads TGTGCCAGCGGAAATAGCAATGAGCAGTTCTTC. Amino acids: CASGNSNEQFF.

There are a few counts of this clone. The chain couples TRBV7-9 to TRBJ2-2; no clear D gene. Per the germline V gene, CDR1 is SEHNR and CDR2 is FQNEAQ (reference sequence). CDR3 length: 10 amino acids. Trimming removed 5 bases at V and 10 bases at J, with 5 bases between. The CDR3 spells CASSTAELFF. The CDR3 region has the DNA TGTGCCAGCAGCACGGCGGAGCTGTTTTTT.

The chain combines TRBV9 with TRBJ1-5; the match to TRBD1 covers 7 bases. The germline V gene encodes CDR1 SGDLS and CDR2 YYNGEE. V was pared by 2 bases and J by 4 bases, with 9 bases of the junction left unmatched. This CDR3 has 16 residues. The CDR3 DNA reads TGTGCCAGCAGCGTTGATGACAGGGTTGGAAATCAGCCCCAGCATTTT. This sequence encodes CASSVDDRVGNQPQHF.

This chain links TRBV4-3 with TRBJ1-4; the match to TRBD1 covers 9 bases. The CDR3 is 15 residues long. Losses at the gene ends were 2 bases for V and 4 bases for J; bases not matched to a gene: 2. CDR1 LGHNA and CDR2 YSLEER come from the germline V gene. CDR3 DNA sequence: TGCGCCAGCAGCCAAAAGGGACAGGGTAATGAAAAACTGTTTTTT. Amino acids: CASSQKGQGNEKLFF.

The chain is built from TRBV9 and TRBJ2-1, with TRBD2 matching over 12 bases. V lost 4 bases and J lost 4; bases outside the gene matches: 3. This CDR3 comprises 15 residues. CDR1 is SGDLS, CDR2 YYNGEE, per germline. The CDR3 nucleotides are TGTGCCAGCAGCTTGACTAGCGGGGGTTACAATGAGCAGTTCTTC. It translates to CASSLTSGGYNEQFF.

The chain uses TRBV3-1 (or the pseudogene TRBV3-2) and TRBJ2-3; 8 bases are a match to TRBD2. The CDR3 length is 17 residues. With 4 bases clipped from V and 0 bases from J, the junction kept 9 bases outside the gene matches. Germline V lookup: CDR1 LGHDT, CDR2 YNNKEL (reference sequence). The DNA for the CDR3 is TGTGCCAGCAGCCCTGGGACTAGTGTAGGGAGCACAGATACGCAGTATTTT. This encodes CASSPGTSVGSTDTQYF.

This clone has only one observation. V usage is TRBV19 and J usage is TRBJ1-6; no clear D gene. CDR3 length: 14 amino acids. CDR1 and CDR2 (germline): LNHDA, SQIVND (reference sequence). The V end lost 8 bases, the J end lost 1 base, and 9 bases lay between the germline ends. As DNA, the CDR3 is TGTGCCAGTCTAGACGGGTCCTATAATTCACCCCTCCACTTT. Its protein is CASLDGSYNSPLHF.

The rearrangement links TRBV7-8 to TRBJ1-1; 8 positions agree with TRBD1. The CDR3 runs to 13 residues. V was pared by 1 base and J by 12 bases, with 7 bases of the junction left unmatched. Germline loops: CDR1 SGHVS, CDR2 FQNEAQ. CDR3 in amino acids: CASSLVRTGTSFF. CDR3 nucleotide sequence: TGTGCCAGCAGCTTAGTCCGGACAGGGACATCTTTCTTT.

CDR3 sequence: CASSLAWDRGSLYNEQFF. For the CDR3, the DNA is TGTGCCAGCAGCTTAGCCTGGGATCGCGGGAGCCTATACAATGAGCAGTTCTTC. V is TRBV7-2 and J is TRBJ2-1; TRBD2 agrees at 7 bases. Germline V gene lookup returns CDR1 SGHTA and CDR2 FQGNSA. Unmatched junction bases numbered 12, after V lost 0 bases and J lost 4 bases. The CDR3 loop spans 18 amino acids.